These 21 T cell receptor beta chains share one sample of origin, sequenced in a study of T-cell reconstitution after alpha-beta-depleted transplantation in children. Unique molecular identifiers tagged the TCRbeta library. Via MiXCR, TCRdb re-called the PCR reads, giving one row per CDR3 protein. The sample includes a few hundred thousand distinct CDR3 sequences, about 9.2% seen only once; the top ten take 5% to 7%. The sequencing used PBMCs from the stem cell graft donor, collected from the stem cell graft. These receptor sequences come from a human donor who donated a stem cell graft to a child with acute lymphoblastic leukemia.

The CDR3 nucleotides are TGTGCCAGCAGCCCAAGTCTAGGGGGGGGGTATACATACAATGAGCAGTTCTTC. Protein sequence: CASSPSLGGGYTYNEQFF. The chain carries TRBV7-6 and TRBJ2-1; D is possibly TRBD2 (7 bases). V was cut by 5 bases and J by 4 bases, with 24 bases left in between. The germline V gene encodes CDR1 SGHVS and CDR2 FNYEAQ. The CDR3 has 18 residues.

This clonotype was detected many times. CDR3 loop: CASSPSYEQYF. DNA of the CDR3: TGTGCCAGCAGTCCCTCCTACGAGCAGTACTTC. This chain connects TRBV6-6 to TRBJ2-7; D is unresolved. Trimming took 5 bases from V and 0 from J, leaving 2 bases between them. Per germline, CDR1 MNHNY and CDR2 SVGAGI (reference sequence). The CDR3 consists of 11 residues.

This clonotype was counted between two and nine times. This chain connects TRBV24-1 to TRBJ2-5; D not resolved. Per germline, CDR1 KGHDR and CDR2 SFDVKD. The V gene lost 5 bases and the J gene lost 5 bases, with 5 bases spanning the gap. This CDR3 is built from 11 residues. Written as DNA, the CDR3 is TGTGCCACCAGTGGCATGGAGACCCAGTACTTC. Encoded protein: CATSGMETQYF.

J is TRBJ1-1 and V is TRBV27; D gene unclear. Germline V gene data show CDR1 as MNHEY and CDR2 as SMNVEV (reference sequence). V lost 6 bases to trimming and J lost 10 bases, with 15 bases between them. This CDR3 contains 12 residues. CDR3 bases: TGTGCCAGCAGCGATCCCGAAGGATTAGCTTTCTTT. Translated, it gives CASSDPEGLAFF.

The V call is TRBV6-5, the J call TRBJ1-1; unclear D gene. Germline assignment: CDR1 MNHEY and CDR2 SVGAGI. There are 15 residues in the CDR3. Trimming removed 0 bases at V and 4 bases at J, with 12 bases between. The chain's CDR3 is CASSYSNVKSTEAFF. DNA of the CDR3: TGTGCCAGCAGTTACTCGAACGTGAAGAGCACTGAAGCTTTCTTT.

This clonotype has more than one count but fewer than ten. The gene calls are TRBV19 and TRBJ1-2; D may be TRBD1 (5 bases). The CDR3 totals 16 residues. Between the trimmed V and J ends, which lost 1 base and 2 bases, there was a span of 14 bases. Per germline, CDR1 LNHDA and CDR2 SQIVND (reference sequence). The CDR3 here is CASSIVSPGVNYGYTF. CDR3 DNA: TGTGCCAGTAGTATAGTTTCGCCGGGGGTCAACTATGGCTACACCTTC.

This clonotype has a handful of counts. This chain uses TRBV20-1 with TRBJ1-2; 7 bases agree with TRBD1. CDR1 and CDR2 from the germline V gene are DFQATT and SNEGSKA (reference sequence). V gave up 0 bases and J gave up 8 bases; unmatched junction bases: 3. The CDR3 sequence is 12 residues long. CDR3: CSARDDRVGYTF. CDR3 DNA sequence: TGCAGTGCTAGAGATGACAGGGTAGGCTACACCTTC.

V and J are TRBV5-1 and TRBJ1-1; maybe TRBD1 (5 bases). CDR3 size: 14 residues. Germline CDR1 is SGHRS and CDR2 is YFSETQ. V was trimmed by 3 bases and J by 1 base, leaving 10 bases between them. CDR3 bases: TGCGCCAGCAGCTCTGTGGACACGAACACTGAAGCTTTCTTT. This sequence encodes CASSSVDTNTEAFF.

This clonotype came up a few times. J is TRBJ2-1 and V is TRBV7-2; TRBD2 agrees at 13 bases. Looked up from germline, CDR1 is SGHTA and CDR2 is FQGNSA. The V and J ends lost 5 bases and 3 bases, in that order; junction bases with no gene match: 4. This CDR3 spans 16 amino acids. CDR3 region: CASSTGLAGIYNEQFF. Here the CDR3 DNA reads TGTGCCAGCAGCACGGGACTAGCGGGGATCTACAATGAGCAGTTCTTC.

This chain joins TRBV5-5 and TRBJ2-1; 9 bases line up with TRBD2. The CDR3 length is 18 residues. With V trimmed by 1 base and J by 4 bases, 12 bases remained unmatched. The germline CDR1 and CDR2 sequences are SGHKS and YYEKEE (reference sequence). CDR3 nucleotides: TGTGCCAGCAGCTTGTACAGTAGCGGGGGACGACTATACAATGAGCAGTTCTTC. Translation: CASSLYSSGGRLYNEQFF.

This clonotype was picked up many times. The chain is built from TRBV10-3 and TRBJ1-6; D gene unclear. Germline V CDR1 and CDR2: ENHRY, SYGVKD. The CDR3 has 14 residues. V was clipped by 3 bases and J by 9 bases, with 12 bases between them. As DNA, the CDR3 is TGTGCCATCAGTGACGGAGCAGGCATTTCACCCCTCCACTTT. It codes for CAISDGAGISPLHF.

The V gene is TRBV18, the J gene TRBJ2-7; 7 bases match TRBD2. Per germline, CDR1 KGHSH and CDR2 LQKENI. Germline trimming cut 2 bases from V and 7 bases from J; bases unmatched to any gene: 2. The length of the CDR3 is 12 residues. The CDR3, as DNA: TGTGCCAGCTCACCAGTCGGGGGGGAGCAGTACTTC. Residues: CASSPVGGEQYF.

This clonotype was recorded at least ten times. The rearrangement joins TRBV9 to TRBJ2-6; D is perhaps TRBD2 (6 bases). Germline values: CDR1 SGDLS, CDR2 YYNGEE. The CDR3 contains 14 residues. V was cut by 10 bases and J by 2 bases, with 13 bases left in between. The CDR3 DNA reads TGTGCCTCGGCGGGGAAGGCTGGGGCCAACGTCCTGACTTTC. This codes for CASAGKAGANVLTF.

This clonotype was observed many times. The rearrangement joins TRBV4-3 to TRBJ1-2; TRBD1 matches 9 bases. CDR3 length: 15 amino acids. V lost 0 bases and J lost 6; bases outside the gene matches: 5. Germline assignment: CDR1 LGHNA and CDR2 YSLEER. CDR3 nucleotides: TGCGCCAGCAGCCAAGATTTCGGACAGGGGCATGGCTACACCTTC. This sequence encodes CASSQDFGQGHGYTF.

The chain recombines TRBV6-5 with TRBJ1-5; D is perhaps TRBD1 (6 bases). Trimming stripped 5 bases from V and 6 bases from J, with 17 bases between. The V gene's germline CDR1 is MNHEY and CDR2 SVGAGI. This CDR3 spans 15 amino acids. In DNA, the CDR3 is TGTGCCAGCAGTCCGGGGGGGGCAGGGAGTCAGCCCCAGCATTTT. Its translation: CASSPGGAGSQPQHF.

This clonotype was picked up many times. The rearrangement joins TRBV9 to TRBJ2-7; D remains ambiguous. CDR1 is SGDLS and CDR2 is YYNGEE in the germline V gene. This CDR3 has 15 residues. The V end was cut by 3 bases, the J end by 1 base, with 14 bases between. CDR3 sequence (DNA): TGTGCCAGCAGCGCCCAGATCAGCCCGTCCTACGAGCAGTACTTC. Residues: CASSAQISPSYEQYF.

This clonotype was counted only a few times. This sequence joins TRBV6-2 or TRBV6-3 and TRBJ2-6; the D call may be TRBD1 or TRBD2 (5 bases each). Trimming stripped 10 bases from V and 13 bases from J, with 20 bases between. This CDR3 has 13 amino acids. CDR1 is MNHEY and CDR2 is SVGEGT in the germline V gene. This chain's CDR3 is CANGVPGTGVLTF. DNA of the CDR3: TGTGCCAACGGGGTACCCGGGACGGGGGTCCTGACTTTC.

This clonotype was picked up many times. The chain recombines TRBV4-1 with TRBJ2-2; a possible D gene is TRBD2 (6 bases). The V gene lost 1 base and the J gene lost 0 bases, with 18 bases spanning the gap. The germline V gene encodes CDR1 MGHRA and CDR2 YSYEKL. The CDR3 runs 19 residues. CDR3 region: CASSQVGPFGGANTGELFF. In DNA form, the CDR3 reads TGCGCCAGCAGCCAAGTAGGCCCATTCGGGGGAGCGAACACCGGGGAGCTGTTTTTT.

V usage is TRBV7-8 and J usage is TRBJ2-3; TRBD2 matches at 10 bases. In germline, CDR1 is SGHVS, CDR2 FQNEAQ. CDR3 size: 16 residues. V lost 5 bases to trimming and J lost 5 bases; unmatched junction nucleotides: 10. CDR3 DNA: TGTGCCAGCAGCCCCCCAGTAGCTAGCGGGAGAGATACGCAGTATTTT. Protein: CASSPPVASGRDTQYF.

This clonotype was seen a handful of times. The chain uses TRBV4-3 and TRBJ1-1; D gene uncertain. Germline V CDR1 and CDR2: LGHNA, YSLEER. The CDR3 runs 15 residues. The V and J ends lost 3 bases and 6 bases respectively, with 17 bases between them. This CDR3 reads CASSQHLAVGAEAFF. The CDR3 nucleotides read TGCGCCAGCAGCCAGCACCTCGCGGTTGGGGCTGAAGCTTTCTTT.

The V call is TRBV15, the J call TRBJ1-1, with D perhaps matching TRBD1 (5 bases). V lost 5 bases and J lost 2, with 12 bases in between. The CDR3 totals 14 residues. Germline values: CDR1 LNHNV, CDR2 YYDKDF (reference sequence). The CDR3 is CATSSRQGNTEAFF. In DNA, the CDR3 is TGTGCCACCAGCTCCCGGCAGGGAAACACTGAAGCTTTCTTT.